One and the same sample provided the 9 T cell receptor beta chains below, sequenced in a study of cytomegalovirus exposure and HLA in healthy donors. The method was immunoSEQ multiplex PCR; TCRdb's version includes in-frame clones alone and lacks a portion of them. The top ten clones hold roughly 0.83% of a sample with approximately 160,000 clones, approximately 96% of them seen once. The sample consisted of PBMCs. The receptors shown here come from a woman aged 18 to 35 in good health and CMV-seronegative.

This rearrangement joins TRBV30 to TRBJ2-3; D gene unclear. V was clipped by 8 bases and J by 4 bases, with 10 bases between them. Germline-derived CDR1 and CDR2 are GTSNPN and SVGIG (reference sequence). This CDR3 contains 11 residues. The CDR3 spells CALVLADTQYF. DNA of the CDR3: TGTGCCCTGGTACTGGCAGATACGCAGTATTTT.

This clone is a singleton in its sample. The chain links TRBV7-8 to TRBJ2-7; 8 bases line up with TRBD1. CDR1 SGHVS and CDR2 FQNEAQ come from the germline V gene. V trimming: 5 bases; J trimming: 0 bases; junction bases outside the gene matches: 6. CDR3 length equals 15 residues. Written as DNA, the CDR3 is TGTGCCAGCAGCCGGACAGGGACCCACTCCTACGAGCAGTACTTC. Its protein product is CASSRTGTHSYEQYF. The full variable domain, its missing parts supplied by reference TRBV7-8 and TRBJ2-7, is GAGVSQSPRYKVAKRGQDVALRCDPISGHVSLFWYQQALGQGPEFLTYFQNEAQLDKSGLPSDRFFAERPEGSVSTLKIQRTQQEDSAVYLCASSRTGTHSYEQYFGPGTRLTVT.

In regard to this clone: The same CDR3 is also encoded by other DNA sequences in this sample. This rearrangement joins TRBV7-2 to TRBJ2-5; 9 bases are shared with TRBD1. CDR3 length equals 14 residues. Trimming took 5 bases from V and 5 from J; bases not matched to a gene: 6. Germline V CDR1 and CDR2: SGHTA, FQGNSA. The CDR3 sequence is CASSPRTGEETQYF. As DNA, the CDR3 is TGTGCCAGCAGCCCACGGACAGGGGAGGAGACCCAGTACTTC.

This clone has a single count. The chain employs TRBV6-5 and TRBJ1-3; 8 bases map to TRBD1. The CDR3 runs 14 residues. The junction had 5 bases not matched to a gene; V was cut back by 6 bases and J by 4 bases. The V gene's germline CDR1 is MNHEY and CDR2 SVGAGI. CDR3 bases: TGTGCCAGCAGATCCCGGACAGGGGGAAACACCATATATTTT. This sequence encodes CASRSRTGGNTIYF.

V usage is TRBV27 and J usage is TRBJ2-5; D may be TRBD1 (6 bases). Trimming took 5 bases from V and 7 from J, leaving 17 bases between them. Germline V lookup: CDR1 MNHEY, CDR2 SMNVEV (reference sequence). The CDR3 runs 14 residues. The CDR3 nucleotides are TGTGCCAGCAGTCCATCGACAGGTGGATTGACCCAGTACTTC. It encodes CASSPSTGGLTQYF.

The gene calls are TRBV25-1 and TRBJ1-1; a weak D match, TRBD1 (5 bases). Germline lookup yields CDR1 MGHDK and CDR2 SYGVNS. The length of the CDR3 is 16 residues. The V end lost 4 bases, the J end lost 1 base, and 16 bases lay between the germline ends. CDR3 amino acids: CASSGRRLTGNTEAFF. The CDR3 coding sequence is TGTGCCAGCAGTGGCCGAAGGCTAACAGGGAACACTGAAGCTTTCTTT.

The rearrangement links TRBV29-1 to TRBJ1-2, with 9 bases matching TRBD1. The V segment lost 6 bases and the J segment 2 bases; nucleotides outside the gene matches: 1. The CDR3 length is 12 residues. Germline V gene lookup returns CDR1 SQVTM and CDR2 ANQGSEA. CDR3 sequence (DNA): TGCAGCGTCGGGACAGGGAACTATGGCTACACCTTC. Translated, it gives CSVGTGNYGYTF.

The chain recombines TRBV7-2 with TRBJ2-1; the D is unclear. The CDR3 extends over 16 amino acids. The V end lost 3 bases, the J end lost 2 bases, and 14 bases lay between the germline ends. Germline loops: CDR1 SGHTA, CDR2 FQGNSA. CDR3 residues: CASSFYPQAAYNEQFF. Written as DNA, the CDR3 is TGTGCCAGCAGCTTCTACCCCCAGGCAGCCTACAATGAGCAGTTCTTC.

The chain employs TRBV4-2 and TRBJ2-5; 8 nucleotides line up with TRBD1. V shed 3 bases, J shed 4 bases, and the junction held 4 bases outside the gene matches. CDR3 length equals 14 residues. Germline V gives CDR1 LGHNA, CDR2 YNFKEQ. For the CDR3, the DNA is TGTGCCAGCAGCCAGTCCAGGGGGCGAGAGACCCAGTACTTC. Its translation: CASSQSRGRETQYF.